This section outlines one T cell receptor beta chain sequence together with its context. The repertoire was sequenced with immunoSEQ multiplex PCR; TCRdb's copy has only in-frame clones and lacks some. The table lists some 290,000 clones, 70% to 90% of them singletons. The source of the sample is a study of blood T cell repertoires in COVID-19. Study at large: Sites across the United States, Italy and Spain contributed samples from acute and convalescent COVID-19.

The length of the CDR3 is 12 residues. Trimming left V 2 bases short and J 3 bases short, with 8 bases between. Per germline, CDR1 GTSNPN and CDR2 SVGIG (reference sequence). The genes are TRBV30 and TRBJ2-7, with TRBD2 as a possible D gene (6 bases). The TCR was taken from a man aged 18 to 35 with active or convalescent COVID-19. Material: peripheral blood. The CDR3: CAWSLRGYEQYF. The CDR3 region has the DNA TGTGCCTGGAGTCTGCGGGGCTACGAGCAGTACTTC.